This T cell receptor (beta chain) was retrieved from a study of T cell responses to AZD1222 COVID-19 vaccine. General observations from the study: The donor group comprised mostly white British people and more females; the analysis possibly underestimated clonal diversity. Seropositive AZD1222 recipients at baseline numbered only six or seven. Spike-wide coverage was observed for vaccine-associated CD4 TCRs, with dominant responses at 160-218 and 743-854. Repertoire collection took place solely once the T cell response had peaked.

On this clone: What it binds is not known.

Germline CDR1 reads MNHEY; CDR2 reads SMNVEV (reference sequence). The CDR3 spans 18 residues. J gave up 4 bases and V 4 bases, and 16 bases lay outside the gene matches. The protocol was immunoSEQ multiplex PCR, while the TCRdb copy is restricted to in-frame clones and leaves out a portion. The sample has roughly 150,000 clones, 85% to 90% seen once; the top ten hold 6.9%. The chain combines TRBV27 with TRBJ1-2; TRBD1 aligns across 9 bases. The sequences come from peripheral blood, collected on day 0 of AZD1222 vaccination. This clonotype was sampled from an adult in good health. CDR3: CASSYRPGQGLVFYGYTF. DNA for the CDR3: TGTGCCAGCAGTTACCGCCCGGGACAGGGATTGGTATTCTATGGCTACACCTTC.